A single sample is the source of the 15 T cell receptor beta chains below, sequenced in a study of blood T cell repertoires in COVID-19. Clones were read by immunoSEQ multiplex PCR, and TCRdb kept only the in-frame ones, dropping some. This sample has approximately 250,000 clones; 88% occur once, and the top ten carry around 0.92%. Sample: PBMCs or T cells enriched from blood (not recorded which). These receptors were taken from a woman aged 25 to 39 who had recovered from COVID-19.

This chain links TRBV5-4 with TRBJ2-1; 9 nucleotides agree with TRBD2. The CDR3 consists of 15 residues. Germline loops: CDR1 SGHNT, CDR2 YYREEE (reference sequence). V shed 4 bases and J 6 bases; nucleotides not matched to a gene: 8. The CDR3, as DNA: TGTGCCAGCAGCCACCCCGCGGGAGGGCTCAATGAGCAGTTCTTC. Its protein is CASSHPAGGLNEQFF.

The chain has TRBV27 and TRBJ2-1; possible D gene TRBD1, 6 bases. The CDR3 contains 13 residues. CDR1 and CDR2 (germline): MNHEY, SMNVEV (reference sequence). V lost 6 bases and J lost 7, with 13 bases in between. The CDR3 sequence is CASRTQGWNEQFF. CDR3 DNA sequence: TGTGCCAGCAGAACCCAGGGGTGGAATGAGCAGTTCTTC.

The genes are TRBV28 and TRBJ1-2; 8 bases align to TRBD1. The V gene end was trimmed by 8 bases and the J gene end by 4 bases; junction bases not matched to a gene: 6. This CDR3 has 13 amino acids. Looked up from germline, CDR1 is MDHEN and CDR2 is SYDVKM. The CDR3 loop reads CASSRTGRYGYTF. As DNA, the CDR3 is TGTGCCAGCTCAAGGACAGGGCGCTATGGCTACACCTTC.

The chain combines TRBV5-1 with TRBJ1-6; 11 nucleotides agree with TRBD1. The junction had 16 bases not matched to a gene; V was cut back by 4 bases and J by 4 bases. The germline gives CDR1 SGHRS, CDR2 YFSETQ. There are 20 residues in the CDR3. In DNA, the CDR3 is TGCGCCAGCAGCACGCAGGGACAGGGGGTCTCAGGATCTTATAATTCACCCCTCCACTTT. It yields the protein CASSTQGQGVSGSYNSPLHF.

The chain employs TRBV29-1 and TRBJ1-3; no definite D call. In germline, CDR1 is SQVTM, CDR2 ANQGSEA. The CDR3 runs 12 residues. V was cut by 6 bases and J by 1 base, with 7 bases left in between. The CDR3 sequence: CSVQESGNTIYF. The CDR3 DNA reads as TGCAGCGTGCAGGAATCTGGAAACACCATATATTTT.

CDR3 in amino acids: CASSPTGLNIQYF. The DNA for the CDR3 is TGTGCCAGCAGCCCGACAGGGTTGAACATTCAGTACTTC. This chain uses TRBV27 with TRBJ2-4, with 7 positions matching TRBD1. This CDR3 has 13 residues. In germline, CDR1 is MNHEY, CDR2 SMNVEV (reference sequence). V shed 6 bases, J shed 7 bases, and the junction held 6 bases outside the gene matches.

This rearrangement joins TRBV7-8 to TRBJ2-7; TRBD1 agrees at 7 bases. Germline-derived CDR1 and CDR2 are SGHVS and FQNEAQ. This CDR3 spans 14 amino acids. With V trimmed by 5 bases and J by 5 bases, 9 bases remained unmatched. The CDR3 is CASSPTPTGHEQYF. The CDR3 bases are TGTGCCAGCAGCCCTACCCCGACAGGGCACGAGCAGTACTTC.

The chain couples TRBV19 to TRBJ2-1; TRBD1 matches at 12 bases. V gave up 7 bases and J gave up 10 bases; unmatched junction bases: 14. The germline V gene encodes CDR1 LNHDA and CDR2 SQIVND (reference sequence). The CDR3 loop spans 16 amino acids. CDR3 sequence: CASTTLGTGGFKEQFF. CDR3 DNA: TGTGCCAGTACCACCCTAGGGACAGGGGGCTTTAAAGAGCAGTTCTTC.

This clone came up once. This chain connects TRBV4-1 to TRBJ1-6, with TRBD1 identical over 8 bases. Germline V gene sequence: CDR1 MGHRA, CDR2 YSYEKL. V lost 3 bases and J lost 0; bases outside the gene matches: 10. The CDR3 loop spans 19 amino acids. Written as DNA, the CDR3 is TGCGCCAGCAGCCAGTTTCAGGGGGCCCCGAGCTCCTATAATTCACCCCTCCACTTT. Translated, it gives CASSQFQGAPSSYNSPLHF.

The V call is TRBV2, the J call TRBJ2-1; weak D call: TRBD2 (5 bases). V gave up 7 bases and J gave up 7 bases, with 17 bases separating them. This CDR3 spans 14 amino acids. Germline V gene lookup returns CDR1 SNHLY and CDR2 FYNNEI. CDR3 DNA: TGTGCCAGCACGGGAAGGGCCCTCGGTAATGAGCAGTTCTTC. This codes for CASTGRALGNEQFF. Complete variable domain (other parts from reference TRBV2 and TRBJ2-1): EPEVTQTPSHQVTQMGQEVILRCVPISNHLYFYWYRQILGQKVEFLVSFYNNEISEKSEIFDDQFSVERPDGSNFTLKIRSTKLEDSAMYFCASTGRALGNEQFFGPGTRLTVL.

The CDR3 nucleotides are TGTGCCAGCAGCTCAGTGGGACAGTCGCATCCTTATGGCTACACCTTC. It codes for CASSSVGQSHPYGYTF. V is TRBV7-9 and J is TRBJ1-2; 7 nucleotides align to TRBD1. The CDR3 spans 16 residues. CDR1 and CDR2 (germline): SEHNR, FQNEAQ (reference sequence). J gave up 5 bases and V 4 bases, and 13 bases lay outside the gene matches.

The chain uses TRBV5-1 and TRBJ2-2, with 7 bases identical to TRBD2. Germline V lookup: CDR1 SGHRS, CDR2 YFSETQ. This CDR3 is built from 15 residues. Germline trimming cut 4 bases from V and 5 bases from J; bases unmatched to any gene: 8. Here the CDR3 reads CASSPGPGGTGELFF. CDR3 DNA: TGCGCCAGCAGCCCCGGCCCCGGGGGGACCGGGGAGCTGTTTTTT.

The chain combines TRBV5-1 with TRBJ2-7; TRBD1 matches at 9 bases. This CDR3 region has 13 residues. Germline V gene lookup returns CDR1 SGHRS and CDR2 YFSETQ. The junction had 4 bases not matched to a gene; V was cut back by 4 bases and J by 5 bases. For the CDR3, the DNA is TGCGCCAGCAGCGTACAGGGGGCTAACGAGCAGTACTTC. This codes for CASSVQGANEQYF.

CDR3 DNA: TGTGCCAGCAGCCCCCGGGACAGGGTCGACGAGCAGTACTTC. The encoded protein is CASSPRDRVDEQYF. The chain employs TRBV7-9 and TRBJ2-7; 9 bases align to TRBD1. The CDR3 covers 14 residues. Looked up from germline, CDR1 is SEHNR and CDR2 is FQNEAQ (reference sequence). J lost 5 bases, V lost 5 bases, and 7 bases had no gene match.

V is TRBV7-9 and J is TRBJ2-3, with D possibly matching TRBD2 (5 bases). CDR3 length equals 14 residues. V lost 3 bases to trimming and J lost 6 bases, with 13 bases between them. Germline V gene data show CDR1 as SEHNR and CDR2 as FQNEAQ (reference sequence). The CDR3 loop is CASSFEGLRDTQYF. The CDR3 nucleotides are TGTGCCAGCAGCTTTGAGGGCCTTCGGGATACGCAGTATTTT.